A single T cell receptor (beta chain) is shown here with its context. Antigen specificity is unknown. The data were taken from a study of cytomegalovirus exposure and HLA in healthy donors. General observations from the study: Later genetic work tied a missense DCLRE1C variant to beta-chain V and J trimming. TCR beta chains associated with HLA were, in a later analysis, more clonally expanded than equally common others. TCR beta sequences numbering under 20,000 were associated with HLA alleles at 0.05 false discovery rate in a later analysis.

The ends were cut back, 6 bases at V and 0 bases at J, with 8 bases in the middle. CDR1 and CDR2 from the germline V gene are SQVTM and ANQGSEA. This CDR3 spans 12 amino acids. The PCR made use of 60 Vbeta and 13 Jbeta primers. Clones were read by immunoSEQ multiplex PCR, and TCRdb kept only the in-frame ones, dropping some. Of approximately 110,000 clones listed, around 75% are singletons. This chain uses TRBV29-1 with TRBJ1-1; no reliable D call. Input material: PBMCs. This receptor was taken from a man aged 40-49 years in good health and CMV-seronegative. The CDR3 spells CSVLTVNTEAFF. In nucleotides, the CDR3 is TGCAGCGTCTTAACAGTGAACACTGAAGCTTTCTTT.